What follows describes a single T cell receptor (beta chain). A modified ARM-PCR protocol with three rounds of nested PCR amplified TCRbeta. TCRdb used MiXCR to reprocess the multiplex PCR reads, holding one entry per CDR3 protein. The top ten hold over 10% of the sample, which has 100,000 to 150,000 distinct CDR3 sequences, 55% to 75% seen once. The data were obtained in a study of tumor and adjacent non-tumor tissue in lung cancer. Whole-study context: Some 4.1 million productive TCRbeta reads were obtained per sample on average.

RNA was extracted from bulk tissue without any cell sorting. The CDR3 totals 17 residues. CDR1 and CDR2 from the germline V gene are LNHDA and SQIVND (reference sequence). The ends were cut back, 7 bases at V and 0 bases at J, with 19 bases in the middle. The rearrangement links TRBV19 to TRBJ1-5; D is perhaps TRBD1 (6 bases). This TCR was sampled from a man younger than 40 with non-small cell lung cancer. The specimen sequenced was lung tumor tissue. The CDR3 reads CASNQPESRGSNQPQHF. The CDR3 nucleotides are TGTGCCAGTAATCAACCCGAGAGCAGGGGTAGCAATCAGCCCCAGCATTTT.